A selection of T cell receptor beta chains follows, all from one sample in a study of OX40 agonist ivuxolimab in advanced cancers. The assay was immunoSEQ multiplex PCR, and TCRdb's table has in-frame clones only and misses some. The sample records more than 15,000 clones, over 75% being singletons. Sequencing used CD4+ or CD8+ T cells sorted from blood, obtained in a trial of the OX40 agonist ivuxolimab. The receptors were gathered from an adult with an advanced solid tumor such as melanoma, head and neck, liver or kidney cancer. The CDR3 runs from the conserved cysteine through the conserved F or W. The D gene is left open where the match is weak.

v_call: TRBV7-3; d_call: TRBD1; cdr3_aa: CASSKQGASYNEQFF
v_call: TRBV6-5; d_call: TRBD2; cdr3_aa: CASSYDERGGFNEQYF
v_call: TRBV28; d_call: -; cdr3_aa: CASSSFGRGTFF
v_call: TRBV7-8; d_call: TRBD2; cdr3_aa: CASRQTGLSSTDTQYF
v_call: TRBV28; d_call: -; cdr3_aa: CASSSHPSRANYGYTF
v_call: TRBV6-1; d_call: -; cdr3_aa: CASSAYNSNQPQHF
v_call: TRBV14; d_call: -; cdr3_aa: CASSQTNRNEQFF
v_call: TRBV5-1; d_call: -; cdr3_aa: CASSSLLGSGADTQYF
v_call: TRBV5-1; d_call: TRBD2; cdr3_aa: CASSPAGGGADEQFF
v_call: TRBV19; d_call: -; cdr3_aa: CASSIQDSQRRGYGYTF
v_call: TRBV7-6; d_call: TRBD2; cdr3_aa: CASSFVSGGSYNEQFF
v_call: TRBV15; d_call: -; cdr3_aa: CATSRDRGVGTEAFF
v_call: TRBV6-6; d_call: -; cdr3_aa: CASSRDSQETQYF
v_call: TRBV5-6; d_call: -; cdr3_aa: CASSLLNSHSNQPQHF
v_call: TRBV2; d_call: TRBD1; cdr3_aa: CASNDRVSYLSEKLFF
v_call: TRBV4-2; d_call: -; cdr3_aa: CASSQAGNAKNIQYF
v_call: TRBV6-1; d_call: -; cdr3_aa: CASSEFARQVSYNEQFF
v_call: TRBV18; d_call: -; cdr3_aa: CASSLGPGMETQYF
v_call: TRBV27; d_call: -; cdr3_aa: CASSFRGGNTEAFF